Listed below are T cell receptor beta chains from one sample, sequenced in a study of a mutant IDH1 vaccine in newly diagnosed glioma. The antigens for these receptors are not known. Here immunoSEQ multiplex PCR was the method, and the copy in TCRdb shows in-frame clones only, minus some. The sample has 50,000 to 65,000 clones, less than 90% seen once; the top ten hold 1.5% to 2%. Sequences were derived from PBMCs, sampled from a glioma patient whose treatment included an IDH1 peptide vaccine. The receptors were sampled from a middle-aged man with glioma. The CDR3 runs from the conserved cysteine through the conserved F or W. The D gene is left open where the match is weak. Where a row states a size, it is once, few, many or the class of an expanded clone; other rows omit it.

- TRBJ2-3 - TRBV19 CASSSTGGTDTQYF TGTGCCAGTAGTTCGACGGGGGGCACAGATACGCAGTATTTT
- TRBJ1-5 - TRBV7-8 CASRERQPQHF TGTGCCAGCAGGGAGAGGCAGCCCCAGCATTTT
TRBD2 TRBJ2-7 once TRBV2 CASKREVYEQYF TGTGCCAGCAAGCGGGAGGTCTACGAGCAGTACTTC
TRBD1 TRBJ2-5 - TRBV5-1 CASSLAGTGRETQYF TGCGCCAGCAGCTTGGCGGGGACAGGGCGGGAGACCCAGTACTTC
- TRBJ1-5 - TRBV7-2 CASSLGQVGNQPQHF TGTGCCAGCAGCTTAGGGCAGGTGGGCAATCAGCCCCAGCATTTT
- TRBJ1-2 - TRBV5-1 CASSPRRGDYGYTF TGCGCCAGCAGCCCGAGGAGGGGTGACTATGGCTACACCTTC
TRBD2 TRBJ2-5 - TRBV9 CASSAPSGGAETQYF TGTGCCAGCAGCGCCCCTAGCGGGGGGGCCGAGACCCAGTACTTC
- TRBJ2-1 - TRBV18 CASSPPERRGDEQFF TGTGCCAGCTCACCACCGGAAAGGAGGGGGGATGAGCAGTTCTTC
- TRBJ2-7 - TRBV29-1 CSVGMRQAIYEQYF TGCAGCGTGGGAATGAGACAGGCTATATACGAGCAGTACTTC
- TRBJ1-2 - TRBV5-4 CASTLGGYGYTF TGTGCCAGCACCCTAGGGGGGTATGGCTACACCTTC
TRBD2 TRBJ2-2 - TRBV14 CASSQPGLAGGPKKGELFF TGTGCCAGCAGCCAACCGGGACTAGCGGGAGGGCCGAAGAAGGGGGAGCTGTTTTTT
- TRBJ1-2 - TRBV6-8 CASKRGPNYGYTF TGTGCCAGCAAGCGGGGGCCTAACTATGGCTACACCTTC
- TRBJ1-1 - TRBV18 CASSLGQSMNTEAFF TGTGCCAGCTCACTCGGACAGAGCATGAACACTGAAGCTTTCTTT
- TRBJ2-6 - TRBV4-3 CASSRLTAGANVLTF TGCGCCAGCAGCCGTCTTACAGCTGGGGCCAACGTCCTGACTTTC
- TRBJ1-2 - TRBV20-1 CSASGGVGYTF TGCAGTGCTAGTGGGGGAGTCGGCTACACCTTC
- TRBJ2-5 - TRBV6-5 CASSLEGGTQYF TGTGCCAGCAGTTTGGAGGGGGGGACCCAGTACTTC
- TRBJ1-5 - TRBV15 CATAPPGMPQHF TGTGCCACCGCACCCCCTGGTATGCCCCAGCATTTT
- TRBJ2-7 - TRBV7-7 CASSLFGGSIEQYF TGTGCTAGCAGCTTGTTTGGGGGCTCAATCGAGCAGTACTTC